One T cell receptor (beta chain) is described in this entry. Antigen unknown. The sample comes from a study of T cells in localized non-small cell lung cancer. Study findings and constraints: A denser population of T cells in blood accompanied longer overall survival.

The CDR3 consists of 15 residues. Germline-derived CDR1 and CDR2 are SGHTA and FQGNSA. Trimming removed 1 base from V and 2 bases from J; junction bases left unmatched: 5. The table came from immunoSEQ multiplex PCR; TCRdb's copy has only in-frame clones and leaves some out. The sample lists about 55,000 clones, approximately 83% occurring once. The chain combines TRBV7-2 with TRBJ2-7; the match to TRBD1 covers 7 bases. The clonotype comes from a man aged 35 to 69 with stage III lung adenocarcinoma. Specimen: peripheral blood mononuclear cells, collected before any cancer treatment. The CDR3 here is CASSLEWQGAYEQYF. The CDR3 coding sequence is TGTGCCAGCAGCTTAGAGTGGCAGGGGGCCTACGAGCAGTACTTC.